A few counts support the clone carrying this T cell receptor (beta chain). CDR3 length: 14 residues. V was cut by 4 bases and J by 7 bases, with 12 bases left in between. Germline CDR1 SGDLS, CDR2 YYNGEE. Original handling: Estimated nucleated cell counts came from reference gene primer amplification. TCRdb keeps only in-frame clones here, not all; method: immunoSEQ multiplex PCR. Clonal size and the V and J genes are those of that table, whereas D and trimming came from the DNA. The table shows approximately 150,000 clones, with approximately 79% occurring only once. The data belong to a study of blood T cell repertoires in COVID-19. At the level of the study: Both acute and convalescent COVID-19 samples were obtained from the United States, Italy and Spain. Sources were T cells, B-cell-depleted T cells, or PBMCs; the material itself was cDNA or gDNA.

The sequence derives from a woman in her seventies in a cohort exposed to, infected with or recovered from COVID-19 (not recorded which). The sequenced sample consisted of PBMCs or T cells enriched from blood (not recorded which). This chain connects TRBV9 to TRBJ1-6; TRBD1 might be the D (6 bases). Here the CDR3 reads CASSQQGLNSPLHF. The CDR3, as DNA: TGTGCCAGCAGCCAACAGGGACTAAATTCACCCCTCCACTTT.